The 19 T cell receptor beta chains below all came from one sample that was sequenced in a study of CD8 T cells in Susac syndrome. With random hexamers, roughly 0.45 to 1 ug RNA was reverse transcribed. TCRdb reprocessed the immunoSEQ multiplex PCR reads via MiXCR and lists one record per CDR3 protein. The sample lists roughly 89,000 distinct CDR3 sequences; 96% were seen once. The specimen sequenced was CD8+ T cells from PBMCs. These receptors all stem from a human donor with Susac syndrome.

V and J are TRBV28 and TRBJ1-5, with 8 bases fitting TRBD1. The V gene end was trimmed by 2 bases and the J gene end by 0 bases; junction bases not matched to a gene: 3. This CDR3 has 16 residues. Germline V gives CDR1 MDHEN, CDR2 SYDVKM. CDR3 bases: TGTGCCAGCAGTTTACGGACAGGGTATAGCAATCAGCCCCAGCATTTT. Its protein product is CASSLRTGYSNQPQHF.

This clonotype appeared once. This rearrangement joins TRBV20-1 to TRBJ2-7; 8 bases match TRBD1. Trimming took 0 bases from V and 5 from J; bases not matched to a gene: 3. The V gene's germline CDR1 is DFQATT and CDR2 SNEGSKA (reference sequence). The CDR3 has 13 residues. The DNA of the CDR3 is TGCAGTGCTAGAGACAGGGGGCTGGACGAGCAGTACTTC. Translated: CSARDRGLDEQYF.

The rearrangement joins TRBV14 to TRBJ2-7; D unclear. The CDR3 runs to 18 residues. V gave up 1 base and J gave up 0 bases, with 19 bases separating them. Germline CDR1 SGHDN, CDR2 FVKESK. This CDR3 is CASSQGFKRAASSYEQYF. CDR3 in DNA: TGTGCCAGCAGCCAAGGATTTAAAAGGGCAGCGTCCTCCTACGAGCAGTACTTC.

The chain links TRBV15 to TRBJ1-4; D call uncertain. Trimming left V 5 bases short and J 0 bases short, with 10 bases between. The germline V gene encodes CDR1 LNHNV and CDR2 YYDKDF (reference sequence). The CDR3 runs to 15 residues. The CDR3: CATSPTMTTNEKLFF. For the CDR3, the DNA is TGTGCCACCAGCCCGACCATGACAACTAATGAAAAACTGTTTTTT.

The chain combines TRBV9 with TRBJ2-7; 7 bases are shared with TRBD1. CDR1 and CDR2 (germline): SGDLS, YYNGEE. The V segment lost 3 bases and the J segment 0 bases; nucleotides outside the gene matches: 9. The CDR3 extends over 16 amino acids. CDR3 DNA sequence: TGTGCCAGCAGCGCCCGAGACGAGGGGGCCTCCTACGAGCAGTACTTC. This encodes CASSARDEGASYEQYF.

The chain uses TRBV28 and TRBJ1-1; possible D gene TRBD1, 6 bases. The germline CDR1 and CDR2 sequences are MDHEN and SYDVKM. V was cut by 3 bases and J by 5 bases, with 16 bases left in between. The CDR3 length is 15 residues. This chain's CDR3 is CASSLVGGLGTEAFF. Written as DNA, the CDR3 is TGTGCCAGCAGTTTGGTGGGGGGGCTAGGGACTGAAGCTTTCTTT.

The CDR3 loop is CASSPTGPTGELFF. The CDR3 nucleotides are TGTGCCAGTAGCCCTACAGGACCCACCGGGGAGCTGTTTTTT. This chain links TRBV19 with TRBJ2-2, with a tentative D call TRBD1 (5 bases). Trimming left V 6 bases short and J 4 bases short, with 12 bases between. CDR1 and CDR2 (germline): LNHDA, SQIVND (reference sequence). The CDR3 runs to 14 residues.

V is TRBV30 and J is TRBJ1-6; the D gene is possibly TRBD1 (6 bases). The CDR3 loop spans 14 amino acids. CDR1 is GTSNPN, CDR2 SVGIG, per germline (reference sequence). With 4 bases removed from V and 8 bases from J, the gap between germline ends came to 15 bases. CDR3 protein: CAWTQDSTHSPLHF. In nucleotides, the CDR3 is TGTGCCTGGACCCAGGACAGCACTCATTCACCCCTCCACTTT.

This CDR3 reads CSARDRRLADYNEQFF. The CDR3 DNA sequence: TGCAGTGCTAGAGATCGACGGCTAGCGGACTACAATGAGCAGTTCTTC. The V call is TRBV20-1, the J call TRBJ2-1, with 7 bases identical to TRBD2. Per the germline V gene, CDR1 is DFQATT and CDR2 is SNEGSKA (reference sequence). V trimming: 0 bases; J trimming: 3 bases; junction bases outside the gene matches: 8. The length of the CDR3 is 16 residues.

The chain couples TRBV7-9 to TRBJ1-2, with 8 bases identical to TRBD1. V was clipped by 5 bases and J by 4 bases; unmatched bases: 6. The germline gives CDR1 SEHNR, CDR2 FQNEAQ (reference sequence). This CDR3 spans 14 amino acids. The CDR3 loop reads CASSPGQATYGYTF. CDR3 DNA: TGTGCCAGCAGCCCGGGACAGGCCACCTATGGCTACACCTTC. The entire variable domain, with the rest obtained from reference TRBV7-9 and TRBJ1-2, is as follows: DTGVSQNPRHKITKRGQNVTFRCDPISEHNRLYWYRQTLGQGPEFLTYFQNEAQLEKSRLLSDRFSAERPKGSFSTLEIQRTEQGDSAMYLCASSPGQATYGYTFGSGTRLTVV.

This clonotype showed up just once. V usage is TRBV15 and J usage is TRBJ1-1; D gene unclear. CDR1 is LNHNV, CDR2 YYDKDF, per germline (reference sequence). The length of the CDR3 is 18 residues. V lost 3 bases and J lost 0, with 20 bases in between. CDR3 in amino acids: CATSSIPGRGILNTEAFF. CDR3 bases: TGTGCCACCAGCAGCATCCCAGGACGGGGAATACTGAACACTGAAGCTTTCTTT.

The chain has TRBV6-1 and TRBJ2-7, with D unclear. The CDR3 has 14 amino acids. Germline lookup yields CDR1 MNHNS and CDR2 SASEGT. V shed 2 bases and J shed 2 bases, with 10 bases lying between them. For the CDR3, the DNA is TGTGCCAGCAGTGAACTAGTACCAACCTACGAGCAGTACTTC. This gives the protein CASSELVPTYEQYF.

The chain uses TRBV20-1 and TRBJ2-1; TRBD1 aligns across 7 bases. This CDR3 is built from 13 residues. CDR1 and CDR2 (germline): DFQATT, SNEGSKA (reference sequence). With V trimmed by 6 bases and J by 3 bases, 5 bases remained unmatched. The CDR3 coding sequence is TGCAGTGCACAGGGGCCCCACTACAATGAGCAGTTCTTC. This translates into CSAQGPHYNEQFF.

The V call is TRBV3-1, the J call TRBJ2-1; D remains unclear. This CDR3 is built from 16 residues. The germline V and J ends were trimmed by 1 base and 1 base, with 11 bases remaining between them. Per germline, CDR1 LGHDT and CDR2 YNNKEL (reference sequence). The CDR3 bases are TGTGCCAGCAGCCAAGCTACGGCAGGTTCCTACAATGAGCAGTTCTTC. It yields the protein CASSQATAGSYNEQFF.

The rearrangement joins TRBV7-2 to TRBJ1-5; weak D call: TRBD1 (5 bases). Trimming pared 1 base from V and 5 bases from J, leaving 12 bases between. CDR3 length: 15 amino acids. Germline V gene lookup returns CDR1 SGHTA and CDR2 FQGNSA. CDR3 nucleotide sequence: TGTGCCAGCAGCTTAGTTTCAGGGCTTGATCAGCCCCAGCATTTT. It yields the protein CASSLVSGLDQPQHF.

The V and J genes are TRBV20-1 and TRBJ1-5; D might be TRBD1 (6 bases). The germline V gene has CDR1 DFQATT and CDR2 SNEGSKA (reference sequence). Trimming removed 4 bases from V and 0 bases from J, with 13 bases in between. The CDR3 spans 15 residues. The CDR3 sequence: CSATGGGYSNQPQHF. The CDR3 DNA is TGCAGTGCTACGGGAGGGGGTTATAGCAATCAGCCCCAGCATTTT.

The rearrangement uses TRBV20-1 and TRBJ1-1; no firm D call. The CDR3 is made up of 14 amino acids. The germline V gene has CDR1 DFQATT and CDR2 SNEGSKA (reference sequence). Trimming stripped 3 bases from V and 5 bases from J, with 16 bases between. CDR3 DNA sequence: TGCAGTGCTAGCCCTTCGGGGTCGGGTACTGAAGCTTTCTTT. Amino acids: CSASPSGSGTEAFF.

J is TRBJ1-5 and V is TRBV5-1; maybe TRBD1 (5 bases). The CDR3 is 16 residues long. V lost 0 bases and J 7 bases, leaving 17 bases between the germline ends. Germline V gene sequence: CDR1 SGHRS, CDR2 YFSETQ. CDR3 bases: TGCGCCAGCAGCTTGGCCGTTGCAGGGAAGTACCAGCCCCAGCATTTT. Its protein product is CASSLAVAGKYQPQHF. Full variable domain (outside the CDR3, taken from reference TRBV5-1 and TRBJ1-5): KAGVTQTPRYLIKTRGQQVTLSCSPISGHRSVSWYQQTPGQGLQFLFEYFSETQRNKGNFPGRFSGRQFSNSRSEMNVSTLELGDSALYLCASSLAVAGKYQPQHFGDGTRLSIL.

Here the CDR3 reads CASSVGRTGITGELFF. In DNA, the CDR3 is TGTGCCAGCAGCGTAGGGAGGACAGGGATAACCGGGGAGCTGTTTTTT. The J gene is TRBJ2-2, the V gene TRBV9, with 8 bases that match TRBD1. CDR1 and CDR2 from the germline V gene are SGDLS and YYNGEE. The length of the CDR3 is 16 residues. The V segment lost 0 bases and the J segment 5 bases; nucleotides outside the gene matches: 6.